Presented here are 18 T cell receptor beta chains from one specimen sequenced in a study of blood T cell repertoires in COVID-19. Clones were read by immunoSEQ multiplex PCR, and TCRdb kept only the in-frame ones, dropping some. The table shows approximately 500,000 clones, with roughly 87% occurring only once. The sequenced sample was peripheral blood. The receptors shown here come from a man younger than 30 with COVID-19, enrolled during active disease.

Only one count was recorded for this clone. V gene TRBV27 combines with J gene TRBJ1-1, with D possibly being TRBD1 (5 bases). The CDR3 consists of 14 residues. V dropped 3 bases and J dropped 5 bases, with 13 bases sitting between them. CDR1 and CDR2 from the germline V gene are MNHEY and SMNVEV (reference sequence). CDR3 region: CASSFGGRVTEAFF. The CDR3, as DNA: TGTGCCAGCAGTTTTGGGGGGAGAGTTACTGAAGCTTTCTTT.

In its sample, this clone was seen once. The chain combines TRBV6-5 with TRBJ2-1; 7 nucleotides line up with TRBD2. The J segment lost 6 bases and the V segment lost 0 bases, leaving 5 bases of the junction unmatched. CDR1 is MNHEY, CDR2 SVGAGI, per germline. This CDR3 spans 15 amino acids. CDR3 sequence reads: CASSYSGTTFNEQFF. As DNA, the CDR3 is TGTGCCAGCAGTTACTCCGGGACTACGTTCAATGAGCAGTTCTTC.

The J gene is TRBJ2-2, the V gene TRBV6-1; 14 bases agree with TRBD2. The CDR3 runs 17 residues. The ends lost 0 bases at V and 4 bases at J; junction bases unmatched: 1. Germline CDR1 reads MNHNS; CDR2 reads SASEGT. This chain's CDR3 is CASSEAGLAGVTGELFF. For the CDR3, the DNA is TGTGCCAGCAGTGAAGCGGGACTAGCGGGAGTCACCGGGGAGCTGTTTTTT.

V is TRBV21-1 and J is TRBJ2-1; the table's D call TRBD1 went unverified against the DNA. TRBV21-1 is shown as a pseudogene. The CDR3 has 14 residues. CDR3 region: CASMNRGRSFEQFF. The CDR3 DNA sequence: TGTGCCAGCATGAACAGGGGAAGGTCTTTTGAGCAGTTCTTC.

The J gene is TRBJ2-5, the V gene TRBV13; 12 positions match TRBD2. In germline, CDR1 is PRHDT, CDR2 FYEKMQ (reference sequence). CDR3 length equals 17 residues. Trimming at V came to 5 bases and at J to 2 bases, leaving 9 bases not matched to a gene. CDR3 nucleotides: TGTGCCAGCAGCGAACCTAGCGGGAGGGCCGATCAAGAGACCCAGTACTTC. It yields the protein CASSEPSGRADQETQYF.

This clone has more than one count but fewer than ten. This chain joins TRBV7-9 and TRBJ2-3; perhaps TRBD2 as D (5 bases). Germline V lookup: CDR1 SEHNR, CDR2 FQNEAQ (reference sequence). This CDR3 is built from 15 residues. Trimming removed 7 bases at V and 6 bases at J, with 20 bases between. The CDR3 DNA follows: TGTGCCAGCAACCCCACCGGGGTCCTGAGCGATACGCAGTATTTT. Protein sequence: CASNPTGVLSDTQYF.

The CDR3 DNA reads as TGTGCCAGCAGCTCCCAGGGGGCGAATCAGCCCCAGCATTTT. As protein: CASSSQGANQPQHF. V is TRBV11-2 and J is TRBJ1-5; 8 bases match TRBD1. CDR1 SGHAT and CDR2 FQNNGV come from the germline V gene. The CDR3 covers 14 residues. V shed 4 bases and J 4 bases; nucleotides not matched to a gene: 3.

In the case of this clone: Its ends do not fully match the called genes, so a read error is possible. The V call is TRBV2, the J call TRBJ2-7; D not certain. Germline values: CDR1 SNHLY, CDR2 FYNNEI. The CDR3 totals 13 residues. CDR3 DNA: TGTGCCAGCAGTGAAGCCTTTCCCCGTTACTGCCACTTC. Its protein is CASSEAFPRYCHF.

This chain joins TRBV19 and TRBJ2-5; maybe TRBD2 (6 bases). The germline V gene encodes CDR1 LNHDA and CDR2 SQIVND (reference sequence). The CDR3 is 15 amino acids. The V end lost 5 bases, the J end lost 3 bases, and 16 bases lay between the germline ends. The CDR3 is CASSPRTSSKETQYF. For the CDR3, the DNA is TGTGCCAGTAGTCCACGCACTAGCAGTAAAGAGACCCAGTACTTC.

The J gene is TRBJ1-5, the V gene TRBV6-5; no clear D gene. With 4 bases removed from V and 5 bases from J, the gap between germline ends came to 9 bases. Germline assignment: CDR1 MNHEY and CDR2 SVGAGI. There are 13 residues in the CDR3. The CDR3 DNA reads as TGTGCCAGCAGTTCGAGGAGGGATCAGCCCCAGCATTTT. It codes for CASSSRRDQPQHF.

The CDR3: CASPAGGLNNEQFF. The CDR3, as DNA: TGTGCCAGCCCAGCCGGGGGTCTCAACAATGAGCAGTTCTTC. This chain uses TRBV21-1 with TRBJ2-1; the DNA was not used to check the table's D call, TRBD2. TRBV21-1 is reported as a pseudogene. The CDR3 sequence is 14 residues long.

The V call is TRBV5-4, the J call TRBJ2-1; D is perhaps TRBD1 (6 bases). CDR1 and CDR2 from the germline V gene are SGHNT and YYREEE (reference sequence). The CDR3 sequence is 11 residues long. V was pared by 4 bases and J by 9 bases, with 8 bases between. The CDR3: CASSTGPEQFF. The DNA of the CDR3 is TGTGCCAGCAGCACAGGGCCTGAGCAGTTCTTC.

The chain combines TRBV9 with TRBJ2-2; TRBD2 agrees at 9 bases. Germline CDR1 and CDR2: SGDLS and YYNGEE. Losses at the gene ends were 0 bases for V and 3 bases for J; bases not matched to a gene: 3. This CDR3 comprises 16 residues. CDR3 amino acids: CASSVDLAGYTGELFF. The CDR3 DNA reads TGTGCCAGCAGCGTAGATCTAGCGGGATACACCGGGGAGCTGTTTTTT.

The CDR3 reads CASSRVKKANYGYTF. The CDR3 DNA reads TGTGCCAGCAGCCGGGTGAAAAAGGCTAACTATGGCTACACCTTC. The chain joins TRBV6-5 to TRBJ1-2, with D unclear. With 6 bases removed from V and 0 bases from J, the gap between germline ends came to 14 bases. Germline-derived CDR1 and CDR2 are MNHEY and SVGAGI. The CDR3 totals 15 residues.

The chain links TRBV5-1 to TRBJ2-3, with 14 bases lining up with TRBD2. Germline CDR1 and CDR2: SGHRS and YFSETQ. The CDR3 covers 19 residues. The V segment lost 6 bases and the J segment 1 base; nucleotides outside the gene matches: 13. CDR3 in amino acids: CASNRSPPGLAGGTDTQYF. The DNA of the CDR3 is TGCGCCAGCAATAGAAGCCCTCCGGGACTAGCGGGGGGCACAGATACGCAGTATTTT.

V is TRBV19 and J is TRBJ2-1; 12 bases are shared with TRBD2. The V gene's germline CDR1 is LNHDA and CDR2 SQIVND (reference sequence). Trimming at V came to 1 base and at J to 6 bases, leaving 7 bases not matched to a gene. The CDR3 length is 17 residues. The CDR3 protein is CASSIALGLAGRNEQFF. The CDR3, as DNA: TGTGCCAGTAGTATAGCCCTCGGACTAGCGGGGCGCAATGAGCAGTTCTTC.

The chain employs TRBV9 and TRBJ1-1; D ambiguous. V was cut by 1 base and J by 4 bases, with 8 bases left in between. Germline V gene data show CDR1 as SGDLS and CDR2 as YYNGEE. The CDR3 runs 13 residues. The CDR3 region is CASSVQASTEAFF. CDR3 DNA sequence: TGTGCCAGCAGCGTACAAGCGAGCACTGAAGCTTTCTTT.

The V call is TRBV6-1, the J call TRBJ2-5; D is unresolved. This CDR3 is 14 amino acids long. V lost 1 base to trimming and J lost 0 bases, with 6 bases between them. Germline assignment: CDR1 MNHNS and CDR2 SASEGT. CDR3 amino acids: CASSEGHYQETQYF. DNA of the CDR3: TGTGCCAGCAGTGAAGGACATTACCAAGAGACCCAGTACTTC.